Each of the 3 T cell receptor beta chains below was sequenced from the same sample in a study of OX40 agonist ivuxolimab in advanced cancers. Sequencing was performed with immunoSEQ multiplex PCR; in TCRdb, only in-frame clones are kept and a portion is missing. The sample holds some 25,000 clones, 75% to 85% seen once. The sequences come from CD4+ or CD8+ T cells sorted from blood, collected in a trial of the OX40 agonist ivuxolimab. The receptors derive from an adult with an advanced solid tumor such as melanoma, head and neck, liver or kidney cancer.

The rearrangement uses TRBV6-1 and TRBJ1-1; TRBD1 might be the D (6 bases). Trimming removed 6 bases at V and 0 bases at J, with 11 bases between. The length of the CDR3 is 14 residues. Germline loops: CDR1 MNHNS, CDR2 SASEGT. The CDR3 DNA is TGTGCCAGCAGCACACAGGGCATGAACACTGAAGCTTTCTTT. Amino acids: CASSTQGMNTEAFF.

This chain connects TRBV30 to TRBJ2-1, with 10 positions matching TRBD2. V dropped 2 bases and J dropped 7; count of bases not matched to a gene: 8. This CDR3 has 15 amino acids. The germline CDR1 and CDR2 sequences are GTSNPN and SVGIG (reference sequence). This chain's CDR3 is CAWSLGSGRSNEQFF. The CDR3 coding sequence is TGTGCCTGGAGTCTTGGTAGCGGGAGGAGTAATGAGCAGTTCTTC.

CDR3 sequence: CASSLSNAGADTEAFF. CDR3 sequence (DNA): TGTGCCAGCAGCCTTTCAAACGCAGGGGCGGACACTGAAGCTTTCTTT. J is TRBJ1-1 and V is TRBV11-3; weak D call: TRBD1 (6 bases). The germline V gene encodes CDR1 SGHNT and CDR2 YENEEA. The ends were cut back, 5 bases at V and 3 bases at J, with 19 bases in the middle. The CDR3 has 16 residues.